These 11 T cell receptor beta chains were all obtained from the same sample, sequenced in a study of spatial heterogeneity in lung cancer. The sample's time point: blood at routine non-recurrence follow-up after resection. One entry per CDR3 protein results from TCRdb running MiXCR on the 5' RACE reads. Found here are tens of thousands of distinct CDR3 sequences, about 9.4% of them singletons; the top ten hold approximately 30%. Here the sequenced sample was PBMCs, taken at follow-up. The receptors originated from a female donor with early-stage non-small cell lung cancer.

This clonotype was seen only a few times. Here the CDR3 reads CASSQGEEAFF. The CDR3, as DNA: TGTGCCAGCAGCCAGGGTGAGGAAGCTTTCTTT. V is TRBV3-1 and J is TRBJ1-1, with D unclear. The V gene's germline CDR1 is LGHDT and CDR2 YNNKEL (reference sequence). The CDR3 has 11 residues. V was shortened by 3 bases and J by 8 bases, with 7 bases between the two germline ends.

The V call is TRBV12-3 or TRBV12-4, the J call TRBJ1-1; 7 bases align to TRBD1. This CDR3 is 14 amino acids long. The J segment lost 3 bases and the V segment lost 2 bases, leaving 3 bases of the junction unmatched. CDR3 sequence (DNA): TGTGCCAGCAGTTTAAAGGGGGCGGACACTGAAGCTTTCTTT. As protein: CASSLKGADTEAFF.

This chain joins TRBV7-9 and TRBJ2-7; no reliable D call. The length of the CDR3 is 14 residues. Germline V CDR1 and CDR2: SEHNR, FQNEAQ (reference sequence). Trimming left V 0 bases short and J 0 bases short, with 6 bases between. For the CDR3, the DNA is TGTGCCAGCAGCTTAGCGGTAGCCTCCTACGAGCAGTACTTC. It specifies CASSLAVASYEQYF.

The rearrangement links TRBV6-5 to TRBJ1-1; possibly TRBD1 for D (5 bases). The germline V gene has CDR1 MNHEY and CDR2 SVGAGI. This CDR3 is 15 amino acids long. Trimming cost V 5 bases and J 4 bases, with 17 bases left between them. The CDR3 sequence: CASSTRHHRTTEAFF. The DNA of the CDR3 is TGTGCCAGCAGTACAAGGCATCACAGGACCACTGAAGCTTTCTTT.

In this sample, this clonotype is medium-sized. The V call is TRBV28, the J call TRBJ1-5; D is unclear. V was cut by 5 bases and J by 0 bases, with 8 bases left in between. This CDR3 spans 14 amino acids. Germline V gives CDR1 MDHEN, CDR2 SYDVKM. The CDR3 nucleotides are TGTGCCAGCAGTCTTGCCCCTAGCAATCAGCCCCAGCATTTT. Translated: CASSLAPSNQPQHF.

J is TRBJ1-2 and V is TRBV2; TRBD1 might be the D (6 bases). This CDR3 spans 14 amino acids. CDR1 and CDR2 (germline): SNHLY, FYNNEI. Trimming took 4 bases from V and 5 from J, leaving 14 bases between them. CDR3 nucleotides: TGTGCCAGCAGTGGCGGGGGCGCTCGGTATGGCTACACCTTC. This gives the protein CASSGGGARYGYTF.

This clonotype occurred many times. The chain has TRBV20-1 and TRBJ2-1; 10 bases are a match to TRBD2. V lost 3 bases, J lost 7 bases, and 6 bases stayed unmatched. CDR1 and CDR2 from the germline V gene are DFQATT and SNEGSKA (reference sequence). This CDR3 region has 14 residues. CDR3 in amino acids: CSARDSGGRNEQFF. The CDR3 nucleotides are TGCAGTGCTAGGGATAGCGGGGGGCGAAATGAGCAGTTCTTC.

This clonotype was observed at least ten times. The chain links TRBV20-1 to TRBJ2-5; 10 bases line up with TRBD1. Trimming at V came to 4 bases and at J to 2 bases, leaving 10 bases not matched to a gene. Germline V gene data show CDR1 as DFQATT and CDR2 as SNEGSKA (reference sequence). CDR3 length: 16 residues. This CDR3 reads CSATAPGQGLQETQYF. The DNA of the CDR3 is TGCAGTGCTACAGCACCGGGACAGGGGTTACAAGAGACCCAGTACTTC.

This clonotype was counted at least ten times. This chain connects TRBV7-3 to TRBJ2-7; D is perhaps TRBD1 or TRBD2 (5 bases each). Looked up from germline, CDR1 is SGHTA and CDR2 is FQGTGA. CDR3 size: 13 residues. V dropped 1 base and J dropped 6 bases, with 10 bases sitting between them. The CDR3 here is CASSLNSGGEQYF. CDR3 nucleotide sequence: TGTGCCAGCAGCTTAAACTCTGGGGGCGAGCAGTACTTC. The full variable domain, rest sourced from reference TRBV7-3 and TRBJ2-7, is GAGVSQTPSNKVTEKGKYVELRCDPISGHTALYWYRQSLGQGPEFLIYFQGTGAADDSGLPNDRFFAVRPEGSVSTLKIQRTERGDSAVYLCASSLNSGGEQYFGPGTRLTVT.

This clonotype was counted ten times or more. The V gene is TRBV23-1, the J gene TRBJ2-4; D gene uncertain. TRBV23-1 carries the ORF label, with uncertain function. The CDR3 loop spans 16 amino acids. Between the trimmed V and J ends, which lost 0 bases and 0 bases, there was a span of 9 bases. CDR3 protein: CASSQSLGLAKNIQYF. The CDR3 DNA reads TGCGCCAGCAGTCAATCGTTAGGCCTAGCCAAAAACATTCAGTACTTC.

This clonotype showed up just a few times. The chain uses TRBV28 and TRBJ2-7, with a possible D match to TRBD2 (5 bases). The CDR3 runs 15 residues. Trimming shortened V by 4 bases and J by 4 bases, and 17 bases separated the two germline ends. Germline values: CDR1 MDHEN, CDR2 SYDVKM. This CDR3 is CASSSPSAGLYEQYF. Here the CDR3 DNA reads TGTGCCAGCAGTTCTCCCAGTGCGGGCTTATACGAGCAGTACTTC.